This T cell receptor (beta chain) comes out of a study of T cell responses to AZD1222 COVID-19 vaccine. Whole-study results and caveats: Spike-wide vaccine-associated CD4 TCRs dominated at 160-218 and 743-854.

The CDR3 length is 16 residues. Germline assignment: CDR1 SEHNR and CDR2 FQNEAQ (reference sequence). After removal of 5 bases from V and 4 bases from J, the junction contained 10 bases not matched to a gene. This clone was detected many times. What it binds is unknown. Clones were read by immunoSEQ multiplex PCR, and TCRdb kept only the in-frame ones, dropping some. The table lists under 150,000 clones, roughly 90% of them singletons. The sequence was obtained from an adult who received the AZD1222 COVID-19 vaccine. This chain uses TRBV7-9 with TRBJ2-2, with 7 positions matching TRBD1. Here the sequenced sample was peripheral blood, taken 28 days after the second AZD1222 dose. For the CDR3, the DNA is TGTGCCAGCAGCCAAAGCGGCAGGGGGTCCACCGGGGAGCTGTTTTTT. It specifies CASSQSGRGSTGELFF.